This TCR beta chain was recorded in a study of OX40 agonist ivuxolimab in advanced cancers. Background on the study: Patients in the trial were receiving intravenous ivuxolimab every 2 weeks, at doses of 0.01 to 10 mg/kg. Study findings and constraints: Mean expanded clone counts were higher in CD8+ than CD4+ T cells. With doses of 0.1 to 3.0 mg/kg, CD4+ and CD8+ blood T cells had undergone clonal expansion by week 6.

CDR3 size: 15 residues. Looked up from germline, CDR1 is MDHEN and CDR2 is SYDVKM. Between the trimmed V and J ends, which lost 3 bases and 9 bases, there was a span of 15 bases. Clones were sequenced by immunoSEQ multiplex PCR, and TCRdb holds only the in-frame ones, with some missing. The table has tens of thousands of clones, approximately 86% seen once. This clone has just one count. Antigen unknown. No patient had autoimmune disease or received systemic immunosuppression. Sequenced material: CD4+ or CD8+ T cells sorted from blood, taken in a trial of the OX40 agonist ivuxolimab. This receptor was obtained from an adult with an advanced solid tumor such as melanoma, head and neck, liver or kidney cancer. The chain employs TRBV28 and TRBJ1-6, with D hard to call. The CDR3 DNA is TGTGCCAGCAGTTTCCGGGAACGAAAGAGTTCACCCCTCCACTTT. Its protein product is CASSFRERKSSPLHF.